This T cell receptor beta chain was sequenced for a study of T cell repertoires and Cas9 in healthy adults (dated by TCRdb to between 2017 and 2018). General notes on the study: Within the CD4 and CD8 compartments, the researchers characterized SpCas9-reactive T cells in terms of multi-effector potency, cytotoxicity and lineage determination. The study looked at preexisting T cell immunity to the Streptococcus pyogenes Cas9 nuclease (SpCas9), which is used in CRISPR gene editing.

Comment on this clone: Its antigen is still unknown. It has no much larger one-base neighbor in the sample; base qualities were not kept.

Receptor libraries were prepared by the immunoSEQ multiplex PCR assay. TCRdb took this table from immuneACCESS and kept in-frame rearrangements with V and J called. Such tables lack part of the clones; where checked against another copy, unresolved V genes explain under half of the gap, and the rest is unexplained. The sample includes about 22,000 clones, with around 92% observed a single time. Together, the top ten hold approximately 0.8% of the sample. Points the paper makes about the study in general: SpCas9-reactive regulatory T cells were reported to mitigate proliferation and function of SpCas9-reactive effector T cells in vitro.

CDR1 and CDR2 were assigned from the germline V gene (reference sequence) as MNHNY and SVGAGI. The germline ends are 13 bases apart after V is trimmed by 7 bases and J by 0 bases. The CDR3 has 14 amino acids, counting the end cysteine and phenylalanine. Of the read, only the CDR3 DNA is kept; its 42 bases are in frame from base 1. Healthy humans served as the donors. Sequenced input: CD4+ effector T cells (CD127+, CD25-, CD137-, CD154-) from PBMCs; culture status not recorded. The TCR sequence derives from a human donor in good health. Here the chain combines TRBV6-6 and TRBJ2-7, with an unclear D gene assignment. The encoded CDR3 is CASTAVSSSYEQYF. The DNA reads as follows: TGTGCCAGCACCGCCGTCTCGAGCTCCTACGAGCAGTACTTC.